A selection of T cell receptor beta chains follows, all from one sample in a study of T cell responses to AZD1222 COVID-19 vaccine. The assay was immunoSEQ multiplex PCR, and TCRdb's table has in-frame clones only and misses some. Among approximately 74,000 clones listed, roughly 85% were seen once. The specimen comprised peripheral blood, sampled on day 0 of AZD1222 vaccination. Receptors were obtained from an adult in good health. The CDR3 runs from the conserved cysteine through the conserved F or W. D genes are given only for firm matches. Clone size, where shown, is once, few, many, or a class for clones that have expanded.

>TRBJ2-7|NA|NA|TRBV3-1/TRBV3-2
CASSQVSGQQGEQYF
TGTGCCAGCAGCCAAGTCAGCGGACAGCAAGGGGAGCAGTACTTC
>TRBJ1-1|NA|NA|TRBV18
CASSREGPFITEAFF
TGTGCCAGCTCAAGAGAGGGACCTTTTATTACTGAAGCTTTCTTT
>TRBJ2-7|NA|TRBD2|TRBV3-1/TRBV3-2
CASSRLLSGSSYEQYF
TGTGCCAGCAGCCGACTCCTTAGCGGGAGCTCCTACGAGCAGTACTTC
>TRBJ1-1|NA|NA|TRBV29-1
CSANPWGNTEAFF
TGCAGCGCTAACCCATGGGGCAACACTGAAGCTTTCTTT
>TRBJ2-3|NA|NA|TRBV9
CASSVLERGGTDTQYF
TGTGCCAGCAGCGTATTGGAGAGGGGCGGCACAGATACGCAGTATTTT
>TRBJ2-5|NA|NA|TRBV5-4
CASSSNSGGETQYF
TGTGCCAGCAGCTCAAACTCCGGGGGTGAGACCCAGTACTTC
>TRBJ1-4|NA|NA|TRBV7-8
CASTHRRSLNGKLFF
TGTGCCAGCACCCATAGGAGGAGTCTGAATGGAAAACTGTTTTTT
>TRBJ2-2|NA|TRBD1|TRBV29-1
CSVERQGAVTGELFF
TGCAGCGTTGAACGACAGGGGGCGGTCACCGGGGAGCTGTTTTTT
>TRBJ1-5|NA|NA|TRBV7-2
CASSLWGSNQPQHF
TGTGCCAGCAGCTTGTGGGGGAGCAATCAGCCCCAGCATTTT
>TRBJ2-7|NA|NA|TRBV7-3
CASSPTPGVGPLEQYF
TGTGCCAGCAGCCCCACCCCGGGAGTGGGCCCACTCGAGCAGTACTTC
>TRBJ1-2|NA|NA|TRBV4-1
CASQGGYGYTF
TGCGCCAGCCAAGGCGGGTATGGCTACACCTTC
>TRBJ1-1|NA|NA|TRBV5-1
CASSPENRNTEAFF
TGCGCCAGCAGCCCAGAAAACCGGAACACTGAAGCTTTCTTT
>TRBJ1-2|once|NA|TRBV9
CASSVAEGVSYGYTF
TGTGCCAGCAGCGTAGCTGAGGGCGTAAGCTATGGCTACACCTTC
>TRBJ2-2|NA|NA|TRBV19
CASSPTTFLNTGELFF
TGTGCCAGTAGCCCTACGACATTTTTGAACACCGGGGAGCTGTTTTTT
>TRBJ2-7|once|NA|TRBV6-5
CASSYSTVGYEQYF
TGTGCCAGCAGTTACTCTACCGTAGGCTACGAGCAGTACTTC
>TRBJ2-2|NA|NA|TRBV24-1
CATSDPLGTPSPGELFF
TGTGCCACCAGTGATCCCCTCGGGACACCTAGCCCCGGGGAGCTGTTTTTT
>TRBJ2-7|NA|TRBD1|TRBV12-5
CASGLAGDRPTYEQYF
TGTGCTAGTGGTTTGGCCGGGGACAGGCCCACCTACGAGCAGTACTTC
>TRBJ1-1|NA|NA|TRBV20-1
CSASRGTEAFF
TGCAGTGCTAGCAGGGGAACTGAAGCTTTCTTT
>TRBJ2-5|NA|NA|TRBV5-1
CASSLASGGLGPETQYF
TGCGCCAGCAGCTTGGCCTCAGGGGGACTAGGCCCGGAGACCCAGTACTTC
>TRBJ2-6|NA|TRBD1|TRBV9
CASSEAPDRDRSSGANVLTF
TGTGCCAGCAGCGAGGCCCCCGACCGGGACAGAAGCTCTGGGGCCAACGTCCTGACTTTC
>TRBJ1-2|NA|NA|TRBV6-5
CASSLDRGGYTF
TGTGCCAGCAGTTTGGACAGAGGCGGCTACACCTTC
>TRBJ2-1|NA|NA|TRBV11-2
CASGPSRILDEQFF
TGTGCCAGCGGCCCCAGTAGGATTCTCGATGAGCAGTTCTTC
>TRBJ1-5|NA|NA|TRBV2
CASSDFGRGSNQPQHF
TGTGCCAGCAGTGACTTTGGCAGGGGAAGCAATCAGCCCCAGCATTTT
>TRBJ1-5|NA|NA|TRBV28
CASSLGKHQPQHF
TGTGCCAGCAGCTTAGGCAAACATCAGCCCCAGCATTTT
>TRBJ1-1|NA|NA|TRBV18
CASSPEDLTEAFF
TGTGCCAGCTCCCCCGAGGATCTCACTGAAGCTTTCTTT
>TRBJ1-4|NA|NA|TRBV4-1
CASSQVGASDEKLFF
TGCGCCAGCAGCCAAGTAGGGGCATCGGATGAAAAACTGTTTTTT
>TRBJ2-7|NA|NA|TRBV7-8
CASSLAGVTYEQYF
TGTGCCAGCAGCTTAGCAGGGGTGACCTACGAGCAGTACTTC
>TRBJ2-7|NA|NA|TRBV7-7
CASSLGGTYEQYF
TGTGCCAGCAGCTTAGGCGGGACCTACGAGCAGTACTTC
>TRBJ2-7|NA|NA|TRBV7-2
CASSLGSGISYEQYF
TGTGCCAGCAGCTTAGGTTCGGGCATCTCCTACGAGCAGTACTTC
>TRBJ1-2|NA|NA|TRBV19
CASSIGTLDGYTF
TGTGCCAGTAGTATTGGCACTTTGGATGGCTACACCTTC
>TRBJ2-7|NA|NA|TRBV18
CASSPRTDSYEQYF
TGTGCCAGCTCACCAAGAACTGACTCCTACGAGCAGTACTTC
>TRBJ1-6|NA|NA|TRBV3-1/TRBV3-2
CASSQLTGANSPLHF
TGTGCCAGCAGCCAGTTGACAGGAGCAAATTCACCCCTCCACTTT
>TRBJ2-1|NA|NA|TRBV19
CASRADTSSYNEQFF
TGTGCCAGTAGGGCGGACACGAGCTCCTACAATGAGCAGTTCTTC
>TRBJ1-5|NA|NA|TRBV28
CASSLEGRQPQHF
TGTGCCAGCAGTTTAGAGGGTAGGCAGCCCCAGCATTTT
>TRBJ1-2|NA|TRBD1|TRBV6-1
CASSEGDRPRGYTF
TGTGCCAGCAGCGAAGGGGACAGGCCAAGGGGCTACACCTTC
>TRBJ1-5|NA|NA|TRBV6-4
CASRASGDQPQHF
TGTGCCAGCAGAGCTTCAGGGGATCAGCCCCAGCATTTT
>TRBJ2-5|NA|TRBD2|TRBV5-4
CASSESGGETQYF
TGTGCCAGCAGCGAGAGCGGGGGGGAGACCCAGTACTTC
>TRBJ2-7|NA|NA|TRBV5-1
CASTPRQGGYEQYF
TGCGCCAGCACCCCGAGGCAGGGTGGGTACGAGCAGTACTTC
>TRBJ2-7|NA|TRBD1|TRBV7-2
CASSLAAGGLISYEQYF
TGTGCCAGCAGCTTAGCGGCAGGGGGTCTTATCTCCTACGAGCAGTACTTC
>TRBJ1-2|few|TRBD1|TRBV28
CASSFLSIDRGFGYTF
TGTGCCAGCAGTTTCTTATCTATCGACAGGGGCTTCGGCTACACCTTC
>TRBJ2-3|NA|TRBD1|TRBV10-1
CAGNRDRVADTQYF
TGCGCCGGAAACCGGGACAGGGTAGCAGATACGCAGTATTTT
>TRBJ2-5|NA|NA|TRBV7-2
CASSLLGAGAQETQYF
TGTGCCAGCAGCTTATTGGGTGCAGGGGCCCAAGAGACCCAGTACTTC
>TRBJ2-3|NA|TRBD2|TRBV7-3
CASTSGGTDTQYF
TGTGCCAGCACCAGCGGGGGCACAGATACGCAGTATTTT
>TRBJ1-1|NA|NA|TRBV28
CASRTNREAFF
TGTGCCAGCAGGACAAACAGGGAGGCTTTCTTT
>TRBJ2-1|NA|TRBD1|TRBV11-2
CASRTGAYYNEQFF
TGTGCCAGTAGGACAGGGGCATACTACAATGAGCAGTTCTTC